This TCR beta chain was observed in a study of cytomegalovirus exposure and HLA in healthy donors. Study results and caveats: Rarity held for most TCR sequences, but there were some public TCRs that occurred in many donors.

Measured with immunoSEQ multiplex PCR; TCRdb has only the in-frame clones, and not every one. Altogether 250,000 to 300,000 clones are present, 90% being singletons, with the ten largest covering under 0.4%. Points on this clone: Antigen specificity is unknown.

V lost 5 bases and J 5 bases, leaving 16 bases between the germline ends. The V gene's germline CDR1 is SGHAT and CDR2 FQNNGV. The CDR3 consists of 15 residues. What was sequenced was PBMCs. The chain couples TRBV11-2 to TRBJ1-3; a weak D match, TRBD1 (6 bases). The origin of this receptor is a woman aged 18-29 years in good health and CMV-seronegative. The CDR3 nucleotides read TGTGCCAGCAGCCCACTAGGGGGTCGGAGAAACACCATATATTTT. Amino acid sequence: CASSPLGGRRNTIYF.